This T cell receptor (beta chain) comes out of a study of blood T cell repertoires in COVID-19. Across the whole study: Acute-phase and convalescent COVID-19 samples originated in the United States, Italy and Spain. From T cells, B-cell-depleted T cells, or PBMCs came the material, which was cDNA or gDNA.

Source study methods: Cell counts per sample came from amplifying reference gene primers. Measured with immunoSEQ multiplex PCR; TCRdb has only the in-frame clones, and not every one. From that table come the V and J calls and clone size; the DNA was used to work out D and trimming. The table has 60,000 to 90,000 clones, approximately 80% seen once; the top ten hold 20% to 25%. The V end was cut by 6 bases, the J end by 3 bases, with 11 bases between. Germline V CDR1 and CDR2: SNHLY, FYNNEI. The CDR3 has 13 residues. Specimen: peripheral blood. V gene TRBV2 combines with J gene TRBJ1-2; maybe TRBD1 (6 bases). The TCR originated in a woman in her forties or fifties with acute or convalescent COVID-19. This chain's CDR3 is CASSHRADYGYTF. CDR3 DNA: TGTGCCAGCAGCCACAGGGCTGACTATGGCTACACCTTC.